This T cell receptor beta chain was found in a study of T cell changes during pregnancy in multiple sclerosis. Clones were read by immunoSEQ multiplex PCR, and TCRdb kept only the in-frame ones, dropping some. The table lists around 95,000 clones, around 92% of them singletons, with 1.5% to 2.5% in the top ten. V lost 4 bases, J lost 8 bases, and 5 bases stayed unmatched. Germline-derived CDR1 and CDR2 are SGDLS and YYNGEE. The CDR3 covers 12 residues. The clonotype comes from a female donor with multiple sclerosis, enrolled in a pregnancy study. The rearrangement joins TRBV9 to TRBJ1-2, with 7 bases identical to TRBD1. This material consisted of peripheral blood, taken after pregnancy. The CDR3 reads CASSPHRGGYTF. CDR3 DNA: TGTGCCAGCAGCCCCCACAGGGGAGGCTACACCTTC.